Listed below are T cell receptor beta chains from one sample, sequenced in a study of blood T cells in healthy people across ages. TCRdb used MiXCR to reprocess the 5' RACE reads, holding one entry per CDR3 protein. The repertoire has about 760,000 distinct CDR3 sequences, approximately 25% of them found once; the top ten carry around 9.2%. The same data also went into a second study, on T cells of mothers and their children.

Sample: blood. These receptors originate from a boy younger than 18 in good health. Each CDR3 is given with its conserved first and last residue. D genes are given only for firm matches. Clone sizes are given selectively: once, few, many, or a class where the clone is expanded.

clone size: .
V gene: TRBV6-2/TRBV6-3
J gene: TRBJ2-7
D gene: TRBD1
CDR3 DNA: TGTGCCAGCGGGGGACAGGGACGAGACGAGCAGTACTTC
CDR3 protein: CASGGQGRDEQYF

clone size: few
V gene: TRBV9
J gene: TRBJ2-2
D gene: .
CDR3 DNA: TGTGCCAGCAGCGTAGGGCCCAGTGCGAACACCGGGGAGCTGTTTTTT
CDR3 protein: CASSVGPSANTGELFF

clone size: .
V gene: TRBV5-1
J gene: TRBJ1-1
D gene: .
CDR3 DNA: TGCGCCAGCAGCTTTACCTCGGACAGCACTGAAGCTTTCTTT
CDR3 protein: CASSFTSDSTEAFF

clone size: .
V gene: TRBV3-1
J gene: TRBJ2-7
D gene: .
CDR3 DNA: TGTGCCAGCAGCCAACCCCTTGACGGGAGCTCCTACGAGCAGTACTTC
CDR3 protein: CASSQPLDGSSYEQYF

clone size: .
V gene: TRBV5-1
J gene: TRBJ2-7
D gene: TRBD1
CDR3 DNA: TGCGCCAGCAGCTTTCGGACAGGGTCAGACTACGAGCAGTACTTC
CDR3 protein: CASSFRTGSDYEQYF

clone size: .
V gene: TRBV7-2
J gene: TRBJ2-3
D gene: .
CDR3 DNA: TGTGCCAGCAGCTTAGCGGCGGGGAGCACAGATACGCAGTATTTT
CDR3 protein: CASSLAAGSTDTQYF

clone size: .
V gene: TRBV21-1
J gene: TRBJ1-4
D gene: .
CDR3 DNA: TGTGCCAGCTGCCTCCCTTCTACAGGGGGCTTTGGTGAAAAACTGTTTTTT
CDR3 protein: CASCLPSTGGFGEKLFF

clone size: few
V gene: TRBV25-1
J gene: TRBJ2-7
D gene: TRBD1
CDR3 DNA: TGTGCCAGCAGTGTATCCGGGACAGTACCCTACGAGCAGTACTTC
CDR3 protein: CASSVSGTVPYEQYF

clone size: few
V gene: TRBV7-2
J gene: TRBJ2-7
D gene: .
CDR3 DNA: TGTGCCAGCAGCTTAGTGGCGGGGTGGGAATACGAGCAGTACTTC
CDR3 protein: CASSLVAGWEYEQYF

clone size: .
V gene: TRBV28
J gene: TRBJ1-2
D gene: .
CDR3 DNA: TGTGCCAGCAGTTTCCCAACCCAGGCAGACTATGGCTACACCTTC
CDR3 protein: CASSFPTQADYGYTF

clone size: few
V gene: TRBV12-3/TRBV12-4
J gene: TRBJ2-5
D gene: .
CDR3 DNA: TGCGCCAGCAGTTTACCGGACAGCCAAGAGACCCAGTACTTC
CDR3 protein: CASSLPDSQETQYF

clone size: .
V gene: TRBV11-2
J gene: TRBJ2-1
D gene: .
CDR3 DNA: TGTGCCAGCAGCTTAGCGCCCCACGGTAATGAGCAGTTCTTC
CDR3 protein: CASSLAPHGNEQFF